The subject of this entry is one T cell receptor beta chain. Its antigen remains unidentified. Other DNA sequences in this specimen translate into the identical CDR3. This sample stems from a study of PD-1 blockade in classical Hodgkin lymphoma. Findings of the study overall: As was reported, newly diagnosed patients showed lower baseline TCR diversity than healthy donors did. In CD4+ cells, TCR diversity went up significantly by C4D1, but in CD8+ cells it did not.

All trial patients relapsed after autologous stem cell transplantation. Progressive disease, partial response or complete response was each patient's best response. The CDR3 contains 14 residues. From germline, CDR1 is SNHLY and CDR2 FYNNEI. The V and J ends lost 6 bases and 2 bases, in that order; junction bases with no gene match: 4. Measured with immunoSEQ multiplex PCR; TCRdb has only the in-frame clones, and not every one. The sample includes 40,000 to 50,000 clones, approximately 78% of them seen just once. The rearrangement uses TRBV2 and TRBJ1-3; 7 bases agree with TRBD1. The clonotype originates from a human donor with classical Hodgkin lymphoma. Sequences were derived from peripheral blood mononuclear cells (PBMCs), sampled at baseline. CDR3 bases: TGTGCCAGCAGCCCCAGGGGGACTGGAAACACCATATATTTT. This codes for CASSPRGTGNTIYF. The full variable domain, with the rest looked up from reference TRBV2 and TRBJ1-3, is EPEVTQTPSHQVTQMGQEVILRCVPISNHLYFYWYRQILGQKVEFLVSFYNNEISEKSEIFDDQFSVERPDGSNFTLKIRSTKLEDSAMYFCASSPRGTGNTIYFGEGSWLTVV.